The T cell receptor (beta chain) under discussion was sequenced for a study of PD-1 blockade in classical Hodgkin lymphoma. As regards this clone: No antigen is known for it.

Germline V gene sequence: CDR1 ENHRY, CDR2 SYGVKD. The CDR3 contains 19 residues. The junction had 15 bases not matched to a gene; V was cut back by 0 bases and J by 2 bases. Regarding the study as a whole: By cycle point C4D1, TCR diversity had risen significantly in CD4+ cells (but not CD8+ cells). Before treatment, complete responders showed about the same diversity as newly diagnosed patients. Factors driving the repertoire differences, possibly disease activity or prior therapy, remain undefined.

Sequenced by immunoSEQ multiplex PCR; TCRdb stores in-frame clones only, minus some. This sample has about 46,000 clones, with roughly 80% found just once. Time point defined: cycle 4 day 1 (C4D1), after 5 to 7 weeks of nivolumab. Each and every patient relapsed after autologous stem cell transplantation, and patients got differing brentuximab vedotin exposure. Best responses included complete response and partial response; otherwise, the best response was progressive disease. This chain connects TRBV10-3 to TRBJ1-2; the match to TRBD1 covers 7 bases. The sequencing here drew on peripheral blood mononuclear cells (PBMCs), taken before the fourth cycle of nivolumab. This clonotype was sampled from a human donor with classical Hodgkin lymphoma. DNA of the CDR3: TGTGCCATCAGTGAGTCCCTACAATACAGGGGCCCCTTAAACTATGGCTACACCTTC. It encodes CAISESLQYRGPLNYGYTF.